What follows are 5 T cell receptor beta chains derived from one specimen sequenced in a study of T cells in Graves' hyperthyroidism and ophthalmopathy. It was RNA transcripts that yielded the amplified TCR beta CDR3 regions. Researchers ran a first-round RT-PCR on the TCR CDR3 using the HTBI primer set. Using its own MiXCR run on the multiplex PCR reads, TCRdb lists one record per CDR3 protein. Seen here are 500,000 to 550,000 distinct CDR3 sequences, roughly 20% observed once, and the top ten hold about 26%. Material for sequencing was blood. Receptor source: a man between 18 and 35 years old with Graves' hyperthyroidism.

This clonotype has at least ten counts. The rearrangement uses TRBV12-5 and TRBJ1-5; a possible D gene is TRBD1 (5 bases). V was clipped by 6 bases and J by 4 bases, with 19 bases between them. CDR1 and CDR2 from the germline V gene are LGHNT and FRNRAP. The CDR3 totals 16 residues. The CDR3 region has the DNA TGTGCTAGTGGCAGAGGAGATGGGGGAATAAATCAGCCCCAGCATTTT. It specifies CASGRGDGGINQPQHF.

In its sample, this clonotype was seen many times. This chain links TRBV11-1 with TRBJ2-2; TRBD1 matches 7 bases. Trimming at V came to 5 bases and at J to 7 bases, leaving 10 bases not matched to a gene. Germline CDR1 is SGHAT and CDR2 is FQDESV (reference sequence). The CDR3 is made up of 15 amino acids. Written as DNA, the CDR3 is TGTGCCAGCAGCCTCTGGACAGGTTCCGACGGGGAGCTGTTTTTT. It codes for CASSLWTGSDGELFF.

The rearrangement joins TRBV12-3 or TRBV12-4 to TRBJ1-5, with TRBD1 matching 10 bases. With V trimmed by 4 bases and J by 5 bases, 17 bases remained unmatched. This CDR3 region has 19 residues. CDR3 residues: CASSSPGTGDVYGDQPQHF. Here the CDR3 DNA reads TGTGCCAGCAGTTCGCCCGGGACAGGGGACGTTTATGGCGATCAGCCCCAGCATTTT.

This CDR3 reads CASRLTGLNTEAFF. The CDR3 DNA sequence: TGTGCCAGCAGGCTCACAGGGCTGAACACTGAAGCTTTCTTT. The chain uses TRBV25-1 and TRBJ1-1, with D possibly TRBD1 on 6 matching bases. CDR1 and CDR2 from the germline V gene are MGHDK and SYGVNS. The CDR3 spans 14 residues. Trimming removed 6 bases at V and 0 bases at J, with 11 bases between.

Details on this clonotype: This may be a read error, as it is one base from a much larger clone. No conserved phenylalanine or tryptophan is present at the end of the CDR3, so a read error is the likely explanation. The J gene is TRBJ1-5, the V gene TRBV6-4; D is possibly TRBD1 (6 bases). In germline, CDR1 is MRHNA, CDR2 SNTAGT. The CDR3 extends over 13 amino acids. The V end lost 3 bases, the J end lost 8 bases, and 11 bases lay between the germline ends. The CDR3 bases are TGTGCCAGCAGTGAATACAGGGTGGAGCCCCAGCATGTT. Its protein product is CASSEYRVEPQHV.